This TCR beta chain was identified in a study of control samples from healthy donors and cancer patients. V dropped 5 bases and J dropped 8; count of bases not matched to a gene: 7. Germline lookup yields CDR1 WSHSY and CDR2 SAAADI. The CDR3 extends over 14 amino acids. Generated by immunoSEQ multiplex PCR, the TCRdb table keeps only in-frame clones and is missing some. The sample contains some 120,000 clones, 85% to 95% of which appear only once. This clone appeared a single time. This chain uses TRBV10-2 with TRBJ1-4; 8 bases align to TRBD1. Sequencing input: blood. This sequence was found in a man under 40 in good health. The CDR3, as DNA: TGCGCCAGCAGTAGGGGACAGGTGGGAGAAAAACTGTTTTTT. It codes for CASSRGQVGEKLFF.